The clone carrying this TCR beta chain has a handful of counts. Its antigen remains unknown. Quantitative 5'-RACE with molecular barcodes produced the TCR beta libraries. TCRdb fed the 5' RACE reads into MiXCR, producing one record per CDR3 protein. The sample holds about 360,000 distinct CDR3 sequences; 20% to 25% are singletons and the top ten take roughly 13%. This sample is drawn from a study of CD8 T cells in ankylosing spondylitis. General study findings and limits: Significant enrichment of disease-linked clones was reported in matched ankylosing spondylitis synovial fluid. Researchers report that disease-linked clones proved CD8+ and relatively rare in peripheral blood.

The TCR sequence derives from a male donor with ankylosing spondylitis or in good health (not recorded which). What was sequenced was blood, either unsorted or a sorted T cell fraction (not recorded which).

DNA for the CDR3: TGCAGTGCCACACAGGATTATAATTCACCCCTCCACTTT. The encoded protein is CSATQDYNSPLHF. V is TRBV20-1 and J is TRBJ1-6, with a tentative D call TRBD1 (5 bases). Between the trimmed V and J ends, which lost 6 bases and 4 bases, there was a span of 10 bases. CDR1 is DFQATT and CDR2 is SNEGSKA in the germline V gene (reference sequence). The CDR3 has 13 amino acids.